The 29 T cell receptor beta chains presented below share a single source sample, sequenced in a study of CD8 T cells in Susac syndrome. With random hexamers, reverse transcription was performed on about 0.45 to 1 ug of RNA. MiXCR was run by TCRdb on the immunoSEQ multiplex PCR reads, yielding one entry per CDR3 protein. The sample includes 250,000 to 300,000 distinct CDR3 sequences, 65% to 90% of them seen just once. Sample: CD8+ T cells from PBMCs. The receptors originated from a human donor with multiple sclerosis.

The CDR3 is CASSGGPPPYNEQFF. The CDR3 DNA is TGCGCCAGCAGCGGGGGGCCCCCTCCCTACAATGAGCAGTTCTTC. The V and J genes are TRBV5-1 and TRBJ2-1; either TRBD1 or TRBD2 may supply D (6 bases each). V was shortened by 4 bases and J by 2 bases, with 13 bases between the two germline ends. Germline-derived CDR1 and CDR2 are SGHRS and YFSETQ. CDR3 length equals 15 residues.

The chain uses TRBV6-4 and TRBJ1-5; D call uncertain. Per germline, CDR1 MRHNA and CDR2 SNTAGT. The CDR3 covers 13 residues. Trimming took 4 bases from V and 6 from J, leaving 10 bases between them. CDR3 in DNA: TGTGCCAGCAGTGTCGACCCGTCTCAGCCCCAGCATTTT. Encoded protein: CASSVDPSQPQHF.

This clonotype has only a few counts. This chain connects TRBV11-2 to TRBJ2-7; TRBD2 is a possible D gene (5 bases). This CDR3 contains 16 residues. The V and J ends lost 5 bases and 2 bases respectively, with 19 bases between them. Germline lookup yields CDR1 SGHAT and CDR2 FQNNGV. The CDR3, as DNA: TGTGCCAGCAGCCCAGTGCCAGAGGGCGCGACCTACGAGCAGTACTTC. Its protein is CASSPVPEGATYEQYF. The whole variable domain, remainder taken from reference TRBV11-2 and TRBJ2-7, is EAGVAQSPRYKIIEKRQSVAFWCNPISGHATLYWYQQILGQGPKLLIQFQNNGVVDDSQLPKDRFSAERLKGVDSTLKIQPAKLEDSAVYLCASSPVPEGATYEQYFGPGTRLTVT.

The chain recombines TRBV2 with TRBJ2-1; 8 nucleotides match TRBD2. The CDR3 length is 14 residues. With 3 bases clipped from V and 9 bases from J, the junction kept 7 bases outside the gene matches. Germline CDR1 reads SNHLY; CDR2 reads FYNNEI. The CDR3 DNA reads as TGTGCCAGCAGTGATTACGGGAGGGAGTCTGAGCAGTTCTTC. Encoded protein: CASSDYGRESEQFF.

This clonotype was observed a few times. V is TRBV6-2 or TRBV6-3 and J is TRBJ2-7, with a weak D call TRBD1 (6 bases). Trimming took 8 bases from V and 0 from J, leaving 17 bases between them. This CDR3 has 15 amino acids. Looked up from germline, CDR1 is MNHEY and CDR2 is SVGEGT. CDR3 coding DNA: TGTGCCAGCTCAGCCGGACAGTGGAGCTCCTACGAGCAGTACTTC. Protein product: CASSAGQWSSYEQYF.

The chain recombines TRBV6-6 with TRBJ1-2, with D perhaps matching TRBD1 (6 bases). V was clipped by 7 bases and J by 2 bases, with 11 bases between them. The germline V gene has CDR1 MNHNY and CDR2 SVGAGI (reference sequence). This CDR3 has 13 amino acids. The CDR3 sequence: CASKGGSNYGYTF. In DNA, the CDR3 is TGTGCCAGCAAAGGGGGGTCGAACTATGGCTACACCTTC.

V gene TRBV6-2 or TRBV6-3 combines with J gene TRBJ2-1; 11 bases agree with TRBD2. V trimming: 7 bases; J trimming: 5 bases; junction bases outside the gene matches: 4. Germline CDR1 MNHEY, CDR2 SVGEGT. The CDR3 totals 14 residues. The CDR3 reads CASNSGRADNEQFF. The CDR3 nucleotides are TGTGCCAGCAATAGCGGGAGGGCTGACAATGAGCAGTTCTTC.

The V gene is TRBV20-1, the J gene TRBJ2-2; D might be TRBD1 or TRBD2, each matching 7 bases. V was clipped by 4 bases and J by 1 base, with 28 bases between them. CDR3 length: 20 residues. Germline CDR1 is DFQATT and CDR2 is SNEGSKA (reference sequence). CDR3 residues: CSANQGEIPILAENTGELFF. The CDR3 DNA reads TGCAGTGCTAACCAGGGGGAAATTCCGATCCTAGCGGAGAACACCGGGGAGCTGTTTTTT.

This clonotype appeared a few times. J is TRBJ2-3 and V is TRBV5-1; 12 bases are a match to TRBD2. The junction had 9 bases not matched to a gene; V was cut back by 4 bases and J by 0 bases. Germline CDR1 is SGHRS and CDR2 is YFSETQ. CDR3 length: 18 residues. The CDR3 loop reads CASSIKTSGSASTDTQYF. The CDR3 DNA reads TGCGCCAGCAGCATTAAGACTAGCGGGAGCGCTAGCACAGATACGCAGTATTTT.

The J gene is TRBJ2-7, the V gene TRBV7-2; the match to TRBD2 covers 10 bases. The CDR3 is 15 residues long. J lost 6 bases, V lost 8 bases, and 13 bases had no gene match. The V gene's germline CDR1 is SGHTA and CDR2 FQGNSA. CDR3: CASGTGGLAGVEQYF. The CDR3 DNA follows: TGTGCCAGCGGGACTGGGGGGCTAGCGGGAGTCGAGCAGTACTTC. Complete variable domain (other parts from reference TRBV7-2 and TRBJ2-7): GAGVSQSPSNKVTEKGKDVELRCDPISGHTALYWYRQSLGQGLEFLIYFQGNSAPDKSGLPSDRFSAERTGGSVSTLTIQRTQQEDSAVYLCASGTGGLAGVEQYFGPGTRLTVT.

V and J are TRBV20-1 and TRBJ2-7; tentatively, D is TRBD2 (6 bases). CDR1 DFQATT and CDR2 SNEGSKA come from the germline V gene (reference sequence). The CDR3 runs to 17 residues. The V end lost 0 bases, the J end lost 2 bases, and 20 bases lay between the germline ends. This CDR3 is CSARDFEAGLNPYEQYF. The CDR3 DNA reads TGCAGTGCTAGAGATTTTGAGGCGGGGCTGAACCCCTACGAGCAGTACTTC.

As for this clonotype: Its ends do not fully match the called genes, so a read error is possible. The chain recombines TRBV5-8 with TRBJ2-2; possibly TRBD2 for D (5 bases). The CDR3 length is 16 residues. Germline values: CDR1 SGHTS, CDR2 YDEGEE. The CDR3 sequence is CASSWNGMLNTGEPFF. CDR3 DNA sequence: TGTGCCAGCAGCTGGAACGGGATGTTGAACACCGGGGAGCCGTTTTTT.

The chain uses TRBV4-3 and TRBJ2-1; D not resolved. The CDR3 length is 15 residues. The V gene's germline CDR1 is LGHNA and CDR2 YSLEER. V was trimmed by 2 bases and J by 0 bases, leaving 8 bases between them. DNA for the CDR3: TGCGCCAGCAGCCAAACGGATAGCTCCTACAATGAGCAGTTCTTC. It is translated as CASSQTDSSYNEQFF.

This clonotype occurred a few times. The DNA of the CDR3 is TGCGCCAGCAGCCAAGATCGGGGAGACATTCAGTACTTC. This sequence encodes CASSQDRGDIQYF. The chain recombines TRBV4-3 with TRBJ2-4; tentative D call: TRBD2 (5 bases). The CDR3 extends over 13 amino acids. The germline V gene encodes CDR1 LGHNA and CDR2 YSLEER. Trimming took 0 bases from V and 8 from J, leaving 8 bases between them.

The chain links TRBV12-3 or TRBV12-4 to TRBJ1-5; TRBD1 matches 9 bases. V shed 5 bases and J 4 bases; nucleotides not matched to a gene: 3. This CDR3 contains 14 residues. The CDR3 DNA reads TGTGCCAGCAGTACGACAGGGGGGAATCAGCCCCAGCATTTT. Its protein product is CASSTTGGNQPQHF.

The chain employs TRBV7-2 and TRBJ2-7; 8 bases map to TRBD2. This CDR3 region has 14 residues. V was pared by 4 bases and J by 3 bases, with 5 bases of the junction left unmatched. Looked up from germline, CDR1 is SGHTA and CDR2 is FQGNSA. CDR3 sequence: CASSSTGTSYEQYF. In DNA, the CDR3 is TGTGCCAGCAGCTCCACCGGGACTAGCTACGAGCAGTACTTC.

V and J are TRBV6-2 or TRBV6-3 and TRBJ2-7; D possibly corresponds to TRBD1 (5 bases). The CDR3 spans 14 residues. With 7 bases removed from V and 2 bases from J, the gap between germline ends came to 15 bases. Germline loops: CDR1 MNHEY, CDR2 SVGEGT. The CDR3 DNA follows: TGTGCCAGCATGATAAGGGGCTTCACCTACGAGCAGTACTTC. It encodes CASMIRGFTYEQYF.

The V call is TRBV20-1, the J call TRBJ1-2; D unresolved. Germline values: CDR1 DFQATT, CDR2 SNEGSKA (reference sequence). Between the trimmed V and J ends, which lost 5 bases and 0 bases, there was a span of 10 bases. The CDR3 is 13 residues long. The CDR3 spells CSAWGFSNYGYTF. The CDR3 DNA reads as TGCAGTGCTTGGGGTTTTTCTAACTATGGCTACACCTTC.

This chain links TRBV7-9 with TRBJ2-1; the D is unclear. The V and J ends lost 2 bases and 8 bases respectively, with 13 bases between them. In germline, CDR1 is SEHNR, CDR2 FQNEAQ (reference sequence). The length of the CDR3 is 14 residues. In DNA form, the CDR3 reads TGTGCCAGCAGCTTAAGGCTGGGTGGAGATGAGCAGTTCTTC. Its translation is CASSLRLGGDEQFF.

J is TRBJ2-3 and V is TRBV25-1; D unresolved. The germline V gene encodes CDR1 MGHDK and CDR2 SYGVNS. This CDR3 is 15 amino acids long. V lost 6 bases and J 4 bases, leaving 17 bases between the germline ends. The CDR3 sequence is CASSQWVVGADTQYF. The CDR3 region has the DNA TGTGCCAGCAGCCAGTGGGTGGTGGGCGCAGATACGCAGTATTTT. The full variable domain, with the rest looked up from reference TRBV25-1 and TRBJ2-3, is EADIYQTPRYLVIGTGKKITLECSQTMGHDKMYWYQQDPGMELHLIHYSYGVNSTEKGDLSSESTVSRIRTEHFPLTLESARPSHTSQYLCASSQWVVGADTQYFGPGTRLTVL.

The chain combines TRBV20-1 with TRBJ2-7; 7 positions match TRBD2. Germline V gene sequence: CDR1 DFQATT, CDR2 SNEGSKA (reference sequence). The V and J ends lost 0 bases and 7 bases, in that order; junction bases with no gene match: 12. This CDR3 comprises 15 residues. For the CDR3, the DNA is TGCAGTGCTAGAGATCTGGAGGGAGGGCCAGATGAGCAGTACTTC. As protein: CSARDLEGGPDEQYF.

The chain uses TRBV7-9 and TRBJ2-7, with 8 bases lining up with TRBD2. Germline CDR1 reads SEHNR; CDR2 reads FQNEAQ (reference sequence). This CDR3 is 15 amino acids long. J gave up 7 bases and V 0 bases, and 8 bases lay outside the gene matches. CDR3 nucleotide sequence: TGTGCCAGCAGCTTAGCTAGCGGACTAGCTCAAGAGCAGTACTTC. Translation gives CASSLASGLAQEQYF.

The chain uses TRBV11-2 and TRBJ2-5, with 9 nucleotides matching TRBD1. The CDR3 totals 15 residues. The germline gives CDR1 SGHAT, CDR2 FQNNGV. The V gene end was trimmed by 4 bases and the J gene end by 5 bases; junction bases not matched to a gene: 8. The CDR3 sequence: CASSSTGGAAETQYF. CDR3 bases: TGTGCCAGCAGCTCAACAGGGGGCGCGGCGGAGACCCAGTACTTC. The whole variable domain, filled in from reference TRBV11-2 and TRBJ2-5, reads EAGVAQSPRYKIIEKRQSVAFWCNPISGHATLYWYQQILGQGPKLLIQFQNNGVVDDSQLPKDRFSAERLKGVDSTLKIQPAKLEDSAVYLCASSSTGGAAETQYFGPGTRLLVL.

The rearrangement links TRBV4-3 to TRBJ1-4, with D unclear. The CDR3 extends over 13 amino acids. Germline CDR1 and CDR2: LGHNA and YSLEER. The V gene lost 2 bases and the J gene lost 8 bases, with 9 bases spanning the gap. The CDR3 loop reads CASSQTSREKLFF. The CDR3 nucleotides read TGCGCCAGCAGCCAAACGTCAAGGGAAAAACTGTTTTTT.

The chain has TRBV5-1 and TRBJ2-7, with 9 bases fitting TRBD2. Germline V gene lookup returns CDR1 SGHRS and CDR2 YFSETQ. The CDR3 has 16 amino acids. V was pared by 0 bases and J by 0 bases, with 4 bases of the junction left unmatched. In DNA, the CDR3 is TGCGCCAGCAGCTTGGCCCTAGCGGGAAGCTCCTACGAGCAGTACTTC. It is translated as CASSLALAGSSYEQYF.

The chain has TRBV10-3 and TRBJ2-1; 14 bases match TRBD2. Per germline, CDR1 ENHRY and CDR2 SYGVKD. The trim removed 3 bases at V and 3 bases at J, leaving 7 bases unmatched. This CDR3 has 18 residues. DNA of the CDR3: TGTGCCATCAGTGAACCGACTAGCGGGAGGGAGCTCTACAATGAGCAGTTCTTC. Translated, it gives CAISEPTSGRELYNEQFF.

To note about this clonotype: Compared with germline, one end of the junction differs, possibly owing to a read error. This chain connects TRBV28 to TRBJ2-1, with 10 bases that match TRBD2. The CDR3 is made up of 13 amino acids. Germline-derived CDR1 and CDR2 are MDHEN and SYDVKM. This CDR3 is CASALAGLNKQFF. The CDR3 bases are TGTGCCAGCGCACTAGCGGGACTCAATAAGCAGTTCTTC. The whole variable domain, remainder taken from reference TRBV28 and TRBJ2-1, is DVKVTQSSRYLVKRTGEKVFLECVQDMDHENMFWYRQDPGLGLRLIYFSYDVKMKEKGDIPEGYSVSREKKERFSLILESASTNQTSMYLCASALAGLNKQFFGPGTRLTVL.

The rearrangement links TRBV29-1 to TRBJ2-6; D may be TRBD1 (7 bases). The V gene's germline CDR1 is SQVTM and CDR2 ANQGSEA. The germline V and J ends were trimmed by 6 bases and 0 bases, with 18 bases remaining between them. CDR3 length: 17 residues. The CDR3 loop reads CSVQGDSLSSGANVLTF. The CDR3 nucleotides read TGCAGCGTCCAGGGGGACTCCCTTAGCTCTGGGGCCAACGTCCTGACTTTC.

The rearrangement links TRBV5-5 to TRBJ2-7; D gene uncertain. In germline, CDR1 is SGHKS, CDR2 YYEKEE (reference sequence). The ends were cut back, 3 bases at V and 4 bases at J, with 11 bases in the middle. This CDR3 spans 13 amino acids. The CDR3, as DNA: TGTGCCAGCAGCTGGGTATCCTCTTACGAGCAGTACTTC. It is translated as CASSWVSSYEQYF.